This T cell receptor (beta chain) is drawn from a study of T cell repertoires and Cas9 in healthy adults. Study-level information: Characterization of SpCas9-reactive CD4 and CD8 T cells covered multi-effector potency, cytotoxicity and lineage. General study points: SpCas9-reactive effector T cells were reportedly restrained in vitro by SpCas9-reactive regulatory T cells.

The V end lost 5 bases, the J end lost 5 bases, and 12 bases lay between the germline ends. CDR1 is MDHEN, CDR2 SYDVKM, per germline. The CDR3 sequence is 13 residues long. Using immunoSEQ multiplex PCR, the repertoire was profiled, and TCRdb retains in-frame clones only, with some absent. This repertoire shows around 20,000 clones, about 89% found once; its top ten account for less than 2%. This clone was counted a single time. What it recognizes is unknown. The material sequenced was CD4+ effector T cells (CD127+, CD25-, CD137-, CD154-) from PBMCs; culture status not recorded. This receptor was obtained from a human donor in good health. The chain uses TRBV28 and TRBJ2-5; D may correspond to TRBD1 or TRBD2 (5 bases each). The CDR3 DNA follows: TGTGCCAGCAGTGGGACGGCCAGGGAGACCCAGTACTTC. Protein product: CASSGTARETQYF. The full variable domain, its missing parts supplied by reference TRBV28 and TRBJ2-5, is DVKVTQSSRYLVKRTGEKVFLECVQDMDHENMFWYRQDPGLGLRLIYFSYDVKMKEKGDIPEGYSVSREKKERFSLILESASTNQTSMYLCASSGTARETQYFGPGTRLLVL.